The sequence of this T cell receptor (beta chain) was determined in a study of human T cells and chemical hapten exposure. At the level of the study: Doses of diphenylcyclopropenone went to the patients' scalps weekly throughout the roughly 24-week study. Patch tests of 0.01% DPC on the upper back were read at 6 days. General study findings and limits: Every donor had alopecia, and their immune response may therefore differ from healthy people's.

Trimming shortened V by 6 bases and J by 4 bases, and 18 bases separated the two germline ends. The CDR3 is 15 amino acids. This clonotype appeared many times. Its antigen is unknown. For the library, individual cDNA molecules each received unique molecular identifiers. TCRdb reprocessed the RACE reads with MiXCR, giving one entry per CDR3 protein. This sample has under 300,000 distinct CDR3 sequences, with roughly 7.4% found just once. The time point denotes: pre-sensitization, week 0. Documented treatment: therapeutic diphenylcyclopropenone sensitization with weekly scalp DPC. The V gene is TRBV12-3 or TRBV12-4, the J gene TRBJ1-1, with D perhaps matching TRBD1 (6 bases). The origin of this receptor is a man aged 18-30 years with alopecia areata. Some clones in this sample may be carry-over from other donors' samples. Sequenced material: whole blood, taken in connection with sensitization to the hapten diphenylcyclopropenone (DPC). The CDR3 coding sequence is TGTGCCAGCAGCAATTATGGCAGGGGAGGCACTGAAGCTTTCTTT. Amino acid sequence: CASSNYGRGGTEAFF.